The clone carrying this TCR beta chain was seen only a few times. No antigen is known for it. Through Arm-PCR of CDR3 regions and iRepertoire HTBI primers, TCR beta libraries were built. TCRdb reanalysed the multiplex PCR reads using MiXCR and keeps one entry per CDR3 protein. The profile covers 350,000 to 450,000 distinct CDR3 sequences, with 16% appearing a single time and about 32% taken by the ten largest. This entry belongs to a study of regulatory T cells in long-lasting Graves disease. Study information: Antithyroid drug use was under 3 months in newly diagnosed Graves' patients.

With 1 base removed from V and 8 bases from J, the gap between germline ends came to 2 bases. Per the germline V gene, CDR1 is DFQATT and CDR2 is SNEGSKA (reference sequence). The CDR3 is 9 residues long. Time point indicated: newly diagnosed GD, antithyroid drugs for less than 3 months. After RNA was extracted from PBMCs, the TCR library was made from it. Overall study results and limits: Small numbers of samples may have cut accuracy.

These data were also reused for a study on T cells in Graves' hyperthyroidism and ophthalmopathy.

The source is a man aged 35 to 55 with Graves disease. The sequenced sample was peripheral blood mononuclear cells (PBMCs), obtained at new diagnosis, from a patient treated with antithyroid drugs. The chain joins TRBV20-1 to TRBJ1-1, with D unresolved. The CDR3 region is CSARGEAFF. The CDR3 DNA sequence: TGCAGTGCTAGAGGGGAAGCTTTCTTT.